These 8 T cell receptor beta chains came from one sample sequenced in a study of technical replicates of blood from a handful of donors. The method was immunoSEQ multiplex PCR; TCRdb's version includes in-frame clones alone and lacks a portion of them. The sample lists about 81,000 clones; 96% were seen once. The sample was T cells isolated from PBMCs. The receptors were gathered from a human donor in good health.

This chain connects TRBV11-2 to TRBJ2-6; D may be TRBD2 (5 bases). CDR3 length: 18 amino acids. Germline assignment: CDR1 SGHAT and CDR2 FQNNGV. Trimming removed 1 base at V and 0 bases at J, with 13 bases between. As DNA, the CDR3 is TGTGCCAGCAGCTTAGCGTTTAGAGGGAACTCTGGGGCCAACGTCCTGACTTTC. Translating it yields CASSLAFRGNSGANVLTF.

The J gene is TRBJ1-3, the V gene TRBV5-1, with 10 bases that match TRBD1. CDR1 is SGHRS, CDR2 YFSETQ, per germline. The J segment lost 0 bases and the V segment lost 5 bases, leaving 11 bases of the junction unmatched. The CDR3 totals 18 residues. CDR3: CASRPGQGTTPSGNTIYF. The CDR3 DNA reads TGCGCCAGCAGGCCGGGACAGGGGACTACCCCCTCTGGAAACACCATATATTTT.

The genes are TRBV9 and TRBJ2-2; D unresolved. CDR1 SGDLS and CDR2 YYNGEE come from the germline V gene. The CDR3 runs to 13 residues. Trimming shortened V by 2 bases and J by 7 bases, and 9 bases separated the two germline ends. This CDR3 reads CASSVFASGELFF. The CDR3 region has the DNA TGTGCCAGCAGCGTCTTCGCGAGCGGGGAGCTGTTTTTT.

This clone was observed a few times. V gene TRBV29-1 combines with J gene TRBJ1-2; D gene ambiguous. V lost 3 bases to trimming and J lost 7 bases, with 18 bases between them. The CDR3 consists of 14 residues. Germline V gene lookup returns CDR1 SQVTM and CDR2 ANQGSEA. The DNA for the CDR3 is TGCAGCGTTGAGGACGGGAAGGGTAGTTTTGGCTACACCTTC. Protein product: CSVEDGKGSFGYTF.

This chain connects TRBV13 to TRBJ2-1; TRBD1 might be the D (5 bases). Trimming took off 4 bases at V and 2 bases at J, with 12 bases between the two ends. This CDR3 is 15 amino acids long. Germline V gene lookup returns CDR1 PRHDT and CDR2 FYEKMQ (reference sequence). The CDR3 sequence is CASSSEGVTYNEQFF. CDR3 DNA: TGTGCCAGCAGCTCGGAAGGGGTGACCTACAATGAGCAGTTCTTC.

The genes are TRBV6-5 and TRBJ2-1, with D possibly being TRBD2 (7 bases). Deletions cut 6 bases from V and 10 bases from J, with 19 bases between. The CDR3 length is 14 residues. Looked up from germline, CDR1 is MNHEY and CDR2 is SVGAGI. In DNA, the CDR3 is TGTGCCAGCAGCACTGGGGGGGCCTCAAGCGAGCAGTTCTTC. It translates to CASSTGGASSEQFF.

The rearrangement uses TRBV29-1 and TRBJ1-2; maybe TRBD1 (6 bases). Between the trimmed V and J ends, which lost 7 bases and 7 bases, there was a span of 13 bases. The CDR3 contains 11 residues. Germline CDR1 SQVTM, CDR2 ANQGSEA. The CDR3 loop reads CSAGTGPGYTF. CDR3 DNA: TGCAGCGCTGGAACAGGGCCTGGCTACACCTTC.

The V and J genes are TRBV29-1 and TRBJ1-5; D is unresolved. The length of the CDR3 is 12 residues. The germline V gene encodes CDR1 SQVTM and CDR2 ANQGSEA. V was shortened by 7 bases and J by 7 bases, with 14 bases between the two germline ends. CDR3 bases: TGCAGCGCCCGAGACTTTCTCCAGCCCCAGCATTTT. Its protein product is CSARDFLQPQHF. The variable domain in full, completed from reference TRBV29-1 and TRBJ1-5, reads SAVISQKPSRDICQRGTSLTIQCQVDSQVTMMFWYRQQPGQSLTLIATANQGSEATYESGFVIDKFPISRPNLTFSTLTVSNMSPEDSSIYLCSARDFLQPQHFGDGTRLSIL.